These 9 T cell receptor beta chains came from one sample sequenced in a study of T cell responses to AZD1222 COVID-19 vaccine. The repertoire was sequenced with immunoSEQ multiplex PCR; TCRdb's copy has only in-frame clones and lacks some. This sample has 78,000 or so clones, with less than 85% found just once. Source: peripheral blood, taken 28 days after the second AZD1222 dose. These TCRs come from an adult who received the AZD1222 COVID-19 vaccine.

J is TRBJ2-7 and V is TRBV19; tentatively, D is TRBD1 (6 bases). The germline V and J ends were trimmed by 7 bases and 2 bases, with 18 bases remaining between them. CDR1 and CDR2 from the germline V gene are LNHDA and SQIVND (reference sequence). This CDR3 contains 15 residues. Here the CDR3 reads CASTLQGQGTYEQYF. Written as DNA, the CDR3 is TGTGCCAGTACCCTGCAGGGGCAAGGGACCTACGAGCAGTACTTC. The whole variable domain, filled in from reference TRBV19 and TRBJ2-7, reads DGGITQSPKYLFRKEGQNVTLSCEQNLNHDAMYWYRQDPGQGLRLIYYSQIVNDFQKGDIAEGYSVSREKKESFPLTVTSAQKNPTAFYLCASTLQGQGTYEQYFGPGTRLTVT.

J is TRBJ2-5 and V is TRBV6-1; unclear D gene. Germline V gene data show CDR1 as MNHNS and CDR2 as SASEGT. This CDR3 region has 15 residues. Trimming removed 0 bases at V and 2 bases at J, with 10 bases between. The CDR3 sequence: CASSEAFGLQETQYF. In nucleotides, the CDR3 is TGTGCCAGCAGTGAAGCGTTCGGGCTTCAAGAGACCCAGTACTTC.

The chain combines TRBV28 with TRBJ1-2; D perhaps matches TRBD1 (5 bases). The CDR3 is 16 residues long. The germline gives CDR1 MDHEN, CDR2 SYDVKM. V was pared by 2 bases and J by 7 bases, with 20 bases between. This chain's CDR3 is CASSLPQTADSGGYTF. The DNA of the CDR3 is TGTGCCAGCAGTTTACCTCAAACCGCTGACAGTGGTGGCTACACCTTC.

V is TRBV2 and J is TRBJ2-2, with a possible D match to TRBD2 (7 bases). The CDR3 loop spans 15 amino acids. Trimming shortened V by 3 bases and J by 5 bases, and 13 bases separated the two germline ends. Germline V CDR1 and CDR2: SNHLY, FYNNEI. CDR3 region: CASSEGSGTTGELFF. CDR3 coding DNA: TGTGCCAGCAGTGAGGGGAGCGGGACAACCGGGGAGCTGTTTTTT. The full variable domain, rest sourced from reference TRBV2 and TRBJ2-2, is EPEVTQTPSHQVTQMGQEVILRCVPISNHLYFYWYRQILGQKVEFLVSFYNNEISEKSEIFDDQFSVERPDGSNFTLKIRSTKLEDSAMYFCASSEGSGTTGELFFGEGSRLTVL.

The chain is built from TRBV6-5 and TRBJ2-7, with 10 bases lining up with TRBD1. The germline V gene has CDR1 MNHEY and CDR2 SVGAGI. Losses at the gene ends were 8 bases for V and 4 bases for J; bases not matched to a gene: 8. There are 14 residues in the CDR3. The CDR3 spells CASGLGQGSYEQYF. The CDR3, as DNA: TGTGCCAGCGGACTGGGACAGGGGTCGTACGAGCAGTACTTC.

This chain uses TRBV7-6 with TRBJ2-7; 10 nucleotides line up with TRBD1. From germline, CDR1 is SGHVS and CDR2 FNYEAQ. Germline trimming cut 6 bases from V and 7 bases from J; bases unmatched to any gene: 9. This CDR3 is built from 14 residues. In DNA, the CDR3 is TGTGCCAGCAGTGGACCGGGACAGGGGAGGGAGCAGTACTTC. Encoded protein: CASSGPGQGREQYF.

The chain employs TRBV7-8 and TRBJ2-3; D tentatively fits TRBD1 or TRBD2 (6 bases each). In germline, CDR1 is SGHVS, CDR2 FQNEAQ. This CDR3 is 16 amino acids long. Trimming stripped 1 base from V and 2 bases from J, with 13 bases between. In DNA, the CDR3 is TGTGCCAGCAGCTTAGGGCCGGGGGCCATCACAGATACGCAGTATTTT. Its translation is CASSLGPGAITDTQYF.

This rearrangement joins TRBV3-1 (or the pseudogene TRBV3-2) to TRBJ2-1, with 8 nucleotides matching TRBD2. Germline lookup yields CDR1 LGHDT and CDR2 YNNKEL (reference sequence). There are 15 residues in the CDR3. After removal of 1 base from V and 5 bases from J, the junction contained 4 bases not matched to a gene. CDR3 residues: CASSQVSGKHNEQFF. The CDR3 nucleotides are TGTGCCAGCAGCCAAGTTAGCGGGAAACACAATGAGCAGTTCTTC.

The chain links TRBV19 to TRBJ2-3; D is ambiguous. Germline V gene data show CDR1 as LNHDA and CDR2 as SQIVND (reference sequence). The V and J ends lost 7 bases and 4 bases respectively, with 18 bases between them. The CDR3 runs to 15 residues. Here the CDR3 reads CASTEAQDLSDTQYF. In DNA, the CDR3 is TGTGCCAGTACCGAGGCGCAAGACCTCTCAGATACGCAGTATTTT.